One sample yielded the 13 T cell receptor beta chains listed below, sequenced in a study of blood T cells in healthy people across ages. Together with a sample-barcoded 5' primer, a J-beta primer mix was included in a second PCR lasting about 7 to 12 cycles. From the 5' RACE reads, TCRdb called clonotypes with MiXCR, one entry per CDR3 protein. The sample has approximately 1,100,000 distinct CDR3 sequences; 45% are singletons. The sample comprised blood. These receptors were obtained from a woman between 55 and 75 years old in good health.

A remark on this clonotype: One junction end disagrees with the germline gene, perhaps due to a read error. CDR3 DNA sequence: TGTGCCAACAGTGGGGCAGGGGGCAATCAGCCCCAGCATTTT. As protein: CANSGAGGNQPQHF. V and J are TRBV6-1 and TRBJ1-5, with D perhaps matching TRBD1 (6 bases). Per germline, CDR1 MNHNS and CDR2 SASEGT. The CDR3 sequence is 14 residues long.

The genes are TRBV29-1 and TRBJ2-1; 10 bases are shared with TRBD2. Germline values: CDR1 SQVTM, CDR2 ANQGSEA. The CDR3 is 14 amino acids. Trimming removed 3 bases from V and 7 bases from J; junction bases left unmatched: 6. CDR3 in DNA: TGCAGCGTTGACCTGACTAGCGGGCAAAATGAGCAGTTCTTC. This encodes CSVDLTSGQNEQFF.

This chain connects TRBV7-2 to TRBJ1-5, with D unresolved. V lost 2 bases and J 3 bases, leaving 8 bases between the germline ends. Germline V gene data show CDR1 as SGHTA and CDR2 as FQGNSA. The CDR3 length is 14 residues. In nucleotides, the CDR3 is TGTGCCAGCAGCTTAACGTGGTACAATCAGCCCCAGCATTTT. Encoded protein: CASSLTWYNQPQHF.

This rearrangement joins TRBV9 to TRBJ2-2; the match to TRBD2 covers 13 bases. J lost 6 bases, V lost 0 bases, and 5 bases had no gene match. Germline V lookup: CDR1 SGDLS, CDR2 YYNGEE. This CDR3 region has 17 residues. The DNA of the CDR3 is TGTGCCAGCAGCGTAGCCGGGACTAGCGGGATCTCCGGGGAGCTGTTTTTT. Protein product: CASSVAGTSGISGELFF.

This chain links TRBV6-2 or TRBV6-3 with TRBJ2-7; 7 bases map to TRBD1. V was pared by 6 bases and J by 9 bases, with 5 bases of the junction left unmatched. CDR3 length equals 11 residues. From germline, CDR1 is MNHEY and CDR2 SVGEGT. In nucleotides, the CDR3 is TGTGCCAGCAGCCAGGGGACAGCGCAGTACTTC. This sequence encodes CASSQGTAQYF.

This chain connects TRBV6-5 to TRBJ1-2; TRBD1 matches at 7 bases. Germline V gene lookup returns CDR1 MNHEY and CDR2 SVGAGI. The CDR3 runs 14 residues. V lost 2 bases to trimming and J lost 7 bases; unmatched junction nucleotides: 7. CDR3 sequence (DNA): TGTGCCAGCAGTTACAAGGGACAGCTGTCTGGCTACACCTTC. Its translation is CASSYKGQLSGYTF.

The DNA for the CDR3 is TGTGCCATCAGTGCGGACACTCAGAACACCGGGGAGCTGTTTTTT. Protein sequence: CAISADTQNTGELFF. The chain combines TRBV10-3 with TRBJ2-2, with a possible D match to TRBD1 (5 bases). Deletions cut 4 bases from V and 1 base from J, with 10 bases between. The CDR3 length is 15 residues. The germline V gene has CDR1 ENHRY and CDR2 SYGVKD.

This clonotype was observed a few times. The CDR3 DNA follows: TGTGCCAGCAGCTCCCGACGGGGCGGCTACACCTTC. This gives the protein CASSSRRGGYTF. The chain links TRBV11-2 to TRBJ1-2, with D perhaps TRBD1 (5 bases). The CDR3 spans 12 residues. Trimming shortened V by 4 bases and J by 8 bases, and 11 bases separated the two germline ends. Germline V gene lookup returns CDR1 SGHAT and CDR2 FQNNGV.

CDR3: CASSQDVPGGLETQYF. For the CDR3, the DNA is TGCGCCAGCAGCCAAGATGTACCGGGAGGGCTAGAGACCCAGTACTTC. The chain links TRBV4-1 to TRBJ2-7, with TRBD2 matching 8 bases. TRBJ2-5 matches the DNA end more closely, so the J call is doubtful. The germline CDR1 and CDR2 sequences are MGHRA and YSYEKL. The CDR3 is made up of 16 amino acids.

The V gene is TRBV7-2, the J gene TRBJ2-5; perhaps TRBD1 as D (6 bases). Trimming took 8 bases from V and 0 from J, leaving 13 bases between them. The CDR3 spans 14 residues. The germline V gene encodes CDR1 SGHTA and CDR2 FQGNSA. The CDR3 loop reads CASAYRAYQETQYF. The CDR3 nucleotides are TGTGCCAGCGCCTACAGGGCGTACCAAGAGACCCAGTACTTC.

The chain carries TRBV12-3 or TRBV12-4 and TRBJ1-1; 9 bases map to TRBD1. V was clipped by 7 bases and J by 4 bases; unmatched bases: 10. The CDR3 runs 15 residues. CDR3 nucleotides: TGTGCCAGCATCAACGGCCACAGGGGGCTCACTGAAGCTTTCTTT. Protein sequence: CASINGHRGLTEAFF.

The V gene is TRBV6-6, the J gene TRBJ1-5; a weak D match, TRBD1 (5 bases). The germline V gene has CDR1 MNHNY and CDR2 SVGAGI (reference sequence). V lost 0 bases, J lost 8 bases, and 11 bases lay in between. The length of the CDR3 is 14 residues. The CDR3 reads CASSYSAGTKPQHF. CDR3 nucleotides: TGTGCCAGCAGTTACTCGGCAGGGACCAAGCCCCAGCATTTT.

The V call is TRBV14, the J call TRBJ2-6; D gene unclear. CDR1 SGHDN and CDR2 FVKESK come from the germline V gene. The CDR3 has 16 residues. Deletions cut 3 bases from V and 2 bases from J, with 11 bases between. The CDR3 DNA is TGTGCCAGCAGCCATCATTTGGGGACTGGGGCCAACGTCCTGACTTTC. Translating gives CASSHHLGTGANVLTF.